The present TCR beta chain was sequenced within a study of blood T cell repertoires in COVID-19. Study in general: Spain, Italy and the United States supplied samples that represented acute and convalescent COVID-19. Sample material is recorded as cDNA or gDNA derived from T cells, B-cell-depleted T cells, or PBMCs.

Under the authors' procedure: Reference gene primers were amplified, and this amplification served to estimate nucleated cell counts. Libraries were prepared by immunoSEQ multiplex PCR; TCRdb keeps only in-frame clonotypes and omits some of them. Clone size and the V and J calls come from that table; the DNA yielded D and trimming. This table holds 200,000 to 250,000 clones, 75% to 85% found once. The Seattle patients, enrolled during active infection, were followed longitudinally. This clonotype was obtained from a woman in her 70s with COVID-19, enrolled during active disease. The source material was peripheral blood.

This chain's CDR3 is CASSQVIEGMGYTF. CDR3 nucleotides: TGTGCCAGCAGCCAAGTAATTGAGGGAATGGGCTACACCTTC. The chain carries TRBV3-1 (or the pseudogene TRBV3-2) and TRBJ1-2, with D uncertain. Trimming cost V 1 base and J 8 bases, with 14 bases left between them. This CDR3 contains 14 residues. Germline lookup yields CDR1 LGHDT and CDR2 YNNKEL (reference sequence).